Listed here are 26 T cell receptor beta chains from one sample, sequenced in a study of shared clonotypes between healthy human individuals (dated by TCRdb to the early 2020s). Libraries were built with the immunoSEQ multiplex PCR assay. TCRdb mirrors the immuneACCESS table, restricted to in-frame sequences. Some clones are absent from its copies; in checked studies, under half trace to an unresolved V gene, and the reason for the others is unknown. The sample profile shows some 2,500,000 clones; over 85% of them were found once. 0.36% of the sample comes from the top ten. Material for sequencing was naive CD4+ T cells from PBMCs. This specimen's cell subset or site label, per the study, means: CD45RA+ positively selected. These receptors were collected from a man younger than 35 in good health. Some clones in this sample may be carry-over from other donors' samples.

This chain uses TRBV11-2 with TRBJ2-2, with 7 nucleotides matching TRBD2. V shed 5 bases, J shed 1 base, and the junction held 13 bases outside the gene matches. Germline V gene data show CDR1 as SGHAT and CDR2 as FQNNGV. The CDR3 covers 18 residues. CDR3 amino acids: CASSPLGRLAVNTGELFF. CDR3 DNA: TGTGCCAGCAGCCCCTTAGGTCGGCTAGCGGTGAACACCGGGGAGCTGTTTTTT. Variable domain in full (rest from reference TRBV11-2 and TRBJ2-2): EAGVAQSPRYKIIEKRQSVAFWCNPISGHATLYWYQQILGQGPKLLIQFQNNGVVDDSQLPKDRFSAERLKGVDSTLKIQPAKLEDSAVYLCASSPLGRLAVNTGELFFGEGSRLTVL.

This sequence joins TRBV6-5 and TRBJ2-5; 7 bases align to TRBD2. Judging by the DNA end, TRBJ2-7 fits better; the J call may be wrong. The CDR3 extends over 15 amino acids. CDR1 is MNHEY, CDR2 SVGAGI, per germline. The CDR3 region has the DNA TGTGCCAGCAGACCAAGCGGGGAGGGCCGAAGCGAGCAGTACTTC. Amino acids: CASRPSGEGRSEQYF.

J is TRBJ2-5 and V is TRBV7-3; 7 nucleotides line up with TRBD1. The CDR3 length is 14 residues. Trimming cost V 5 bases and J 8 bases; bases outside gene matches: 11. Germline assignment: CDR1 SGHTA and CDR2 FQGTGA. CDR3 bases: TGTGCCAGCAGCCGGACAGGCCGCGGCGGAACCCAGTACTTC. Its translation is CASSRTGRGGTQYF.

This clone was recorded only once. The chain combines TRBV6-1 with TRBJ2-1, with a tentative D call TRBD1 (5 bases). The length of the CDR3 is 15 residues. Germline V gene sequence: CDR1 MNHNS, CDR2 SASEGT. V gave up 4 bases and J gave up 4 bases, with 14 bases separating them. Here the CDR3 DNA reads TGTGCCAGCAGTGGGGGCGGAGCCACATACAATGAGCAGTTCTTC. Its protein product is CASSGGGATYNEQFF.

V usage is TRBV2 and J usage is TRBJ2-1; TRBD2 agrees at 10 bases. With 8 bases clipped from V and 2 bases from J, the junction kept 6 bases outside the gene matches. This CDR3 comprises 15 residues. Per germline, CDR1 SNHLY and CDR2 FYNNEI. The CDR3 protein is CASRPLAGAYNEQFF. CDR3 coding DNA: TGTGCCAGCCGCCCTCTAGCGGGGGCCTACAATGAGCAGTTCTTC.

The V call is TRBV4-3, the J call TRBJ2-7, with 11 bases that match TRBD1. The CDR3 covers 16 residues. Losses at the gene ends were 1 base for V and 2 bases for J; bases not matched to a gene: 4. Germline loops: CDR1 LGHNA, CDR2 YSLEER. In nucleotides, the CDR3 is TGCGCCAGCAGCCAAGGGACAGGGGGCTCCCCCTACGAGCAGTACTTC. Translated: CASSQGTGGSPYEQYF.

The chain recombines TRBV5-1 with TRBJ2-5; D is perhaps TRBD2 (7 bases). Germline V lookup: CDR1 SGHRS, CDR2 YFSETQ. The CDR3 consists of 15 residues. Trimming left V 6 bases short and J 2 bases short, with 17 bases between. The CDR3 DNA is TGCGCCAGCACATCGGGGGGCCCGCGACAAGAGACCCAGTACTTC. Translation: CASTSGGPRQETQYF.

This CDR3 reads CSVVVLTAGSEQYF. The CDR3, as DNA: TGCAGCGTTGTAGTACTCACGGCGGGGTCCGAGCAGTACTTC. The chain carries TRBV29-1 and TRBJ2-7; D is possibly TRBD2 (6 bases). Per the germline V gene, CDR1 is SQVTM and CDR2 is ANQGSEA. V lost 4 bases to trimming and J lost 6 bases, with 19 bases between them. The CDR3 totals 14 residues.

The chain couples TRBV5-1 to TRBJ2-1; TRBD1 might be the D (6 bases). The ends were cut back, 0 bases at V and 0 bases at J, with 10 bases in the middle. Germline loops: CDR1 SGHRS, CDR2 YFSETQ. The CDR3 covers 16 residues. CDR3 residues: CASSLGGLVSYNEQFF. For the CDR3, the DNA is TGCGCCAGCAGCTTGGGGGGGCTAGTCTCCTACAATGAGCAGTTCTTC. The entire variable domain, with the rest obtained from reference TRBV5-1 and TRBJ2-1, is as follows: KAGVTQTPRYLIKTRGQQVTLSCSPISGHRSVSWYQQTPGQGLQFLFEYFSETQRNKGNFPGRFSGRQFSNSRSEMNVSTLELGDSALYLCASSLGGLVSYNEQFFGPGTRLTVL.

This chain links TRBV6-1 with TRBJ2-7; no clear D. The CDR3 extends over 12 amino acids. Germline V gene sequence: CDR1 MNHNS, CDR2 SASEGT. Deletions cut 6 bases from V and 1 base from J, with 7 bases between. As DNA, the CDR3 is TGTGCCAGCAGAGACGGGTCCTACGAGCAGTACTTC. Amino acid sequence: CASRDGSYEQYF.

The count of this clone is one. This chain uses TRBV5-1 with TRBJ2-3, with no clear D. The germline CDR1 and CDR2 sequences are SGHRS and YFSETQ. Trimming left V 4 bases short and J 0 bases short, with 9 bases between. CDR3 length: 14 residues. The DNA of the CDR3 is TGCGCCAGCAGCGAACCGCGTAGCACAGATACGCAGTATTTT. The encoded protein is CASSEPRSTDTQYF.

This chain connects TRBV20-1 to TRBJ2-1; the D is unclear. Germline-derived CDR1 and CDR2 are DFQATT and SNEGSKA (reference sequence). This CDR3 is built from 11 residues. V gave up 6 bases and J gave up 11 bases, with 14 bases separating them. The CDR3 here is CSAELLLKQFF. CDR3 DNA: TGCAGTGCCGAATTACTCTTGAAGCAGTTCTTC.

The chain links TRBV9 to TRBJ2-1; D gene unclear. CDR3 length: 14 residues. Germline V lookup: CDR1 SGDLS, CDR2 YYNGEE. V gave up 8 bases and J gave up 4 bases, with 16 bases separating them. The CDR3 region is CASGRSGGYNEQFF. The CDR3 DNA reads as TGTGCCAGTGGGCGGAGTGGTGGTTACAATGAGCAGTTCTTC. The whole variable domain, remainder taken from reference TRBV9 and TRBJ2-1, is DSGVTQTPKHLITATGQRVTLRCSPRSGDLSVYWYQQSLDQGLQFLIQYYNGEERAKGNILERFSAQQFPDLHSELNLSSLELGDSALYFCASGRSGGYNEQFFGPGTRLTVL.

This clone was detected once. The rearrangement links TRBV6-1 to TRBJ2-3; D is uncertain. The CDR3 spans 14 residues. V was cut by 6 bases and J by 2 bases, with 12 bases left in between. Germline CDR1 reads MNHNS; CDR2 reads SASEGT. The CDR3 bases are TGTGCCAGCAGGCAGCCGATCGACACAGATACGCAGTATTTT. Amino acid sequence: CASRQPIDTDTQYF.

V gene TRBV2 combines with J gene TRBJ2-6; D might be TRBD1 (5 bases). V lost 8 bases to trimming and J lost 4 bases, with 9 bases between them. The CDR3 runs to 13 residues. Germline V gives CDR1 SNHLY, CDR2 FYNNEI. The CDR3 DNA sequence: TGTGCCAGCGACAGAACAGGGGCCAACGTCCTGACTTTC. Protein sequence: CASDRTGANVLTF.

For this clone: Other nucleotide sequences in the sample specify the same CDR3. The chain employs TRBV5-1 and TRBJ2-7, with 9 bases matching TRBD1. CDR1 SGHRS and CDR2 YFSETQ come from the germline V gene. The CDR3 has 15 amino acids. Trimming cost V 0 bases and J 1 base; bases outside gene matches: 2. CDR3 sequence reads: CASSLVTGGSYEQYF. CDR3 DNA: TGCGCCAGCAGCTTGGTGACAGGGGGGTCCTACGAGCAGTACTTC.

This sequence joins TRBV19 and TRBJ2-7; 10 bases are a match to TRBD2. V was clipped by 5 bases and J by 1 base; unmatched bases: 5. The CDR3 sequence is 15 residues long. Germline CDR1 is LNHDA and CDR2 is SQIVND (reference sequence). The CDR3 reads CASSASGSNSYEQYF. DNA for the CDR3: TGTGCCAGTAGTGCTAGCGGGAGTAATTCCTACGAGCAGTACTTC.

The V gene is TRBV7-7, the J gene TRBJ2-5; 14 nucleotides line up with TRBD2. CDR1 and CDR2 from the germline V gene are SSHAT and FNYEAQ (reference sequence). The CDR3 totals 16 residues. Unmatched junction bases numbered 7, after V lost 5 bases and J lost 5 bases. As DNA, the CDR3 is TGTGCCAGCAGCAACGGACTAGCGGGAGGTTGGGAGACCCAGTACTTC. This encodes CASSNGLAGGWETQYF.

As to this clone: This sample also contains other DNA sequences that code for the same CDR3. The V call is TRBV6-6, the J call TRBJ2-3; D uncertain. This CDR3 is built from 12 residues. V was shortened by 5 bases and J by 6 bases, with 9 bases between the two germline ends. In germline, CDR1 is MNHNY, CDR2 SVGAGI (reference sequence). The CDR3 coding sequence is TGTGCCAGCAGTACCACACCGGATACGCAGTATTTT. This sequence encodes CASSTTPDTQYF.

Concerning this clone: The sample has other DNA sequences that encode this CDR3 too. The chain is built from TRBV7-2 and TRBJ2-3; D is undetermined. The germline V gene encodes CDR1 SGHTA and CDR2 FQGNSA. V shed 0 bases and J shed 3 bases, with 4 bases lying between them. The CDR3 runs 13 residues. CDR3 sequence: CASSLASTDTQYF. The CDR3, as DNA: TGTGCCAGCAGCTTAGCGTCGACAGATACGCAGTATTTT.

This chain connects TRBV27 to TRBJ2-5; perhaps TRBD2 as D (5 bases). The end of the DNA fits TRBJ2-7 better, so the J call may be wrong. CDR1 and CDR2 (germline): MNHEY, SMNVEV (reference sequence). This CDR3 spans 15 amino acids. The CDR3 DNA reads TGTGCCAGCAGCCATAGACCGGACTTCTCCTACGAGCAGTACTTC. Protein sequence: CASSHRPDFSYEQYF.

This chain connects TRBV4-2 to TRBJ2-5, with 9 bases aligning to TRBD2. The germline V gene has CDR1 LGHNA and CDR2 YNFKEQ. The CDR3 spans 14 residues. The V segment lost 2 bases and the J segment 4 bases; nucleotides outside the gene matches: 2. CDR3 coding DNA: TGTGCCAGCAGCCAACGGACTAGCGCAGAGACCCAGTACTTC. Translated, it gives CASSQRTSAETQYF.

Here the CDR3 DNA reads TGTGCCAGCAGCCTACACGGGACTAGCGAGGGGGACAATGAGCAGTTCTTC. Translated: CASSLHGTSEGDNEQFF. This sequence joins TRBV7-2 and TRBJ2-1, with TRBD2 matching 10 bases. V lost 5 bases and J lost 5; bases outside the gene matches: 12. This CDR3 region has 17 residues. CDR1 and CDR2 from the germline V gene are SGHTA and FQGNSA.

The J gene is TRBJ2-5, the V gene TRBV6-5; tentative D call: TRBD2 (5 bases). The CDR3 contains 13 residues. V was pared by 6 bases and J by 5 bases, with 13 bases between. Germline loops: CDR1 MNHEY, CDR2 SVGAGI. The CDR3 region is CASSWRRGETQYF. CDR3 DNA sequence: TGTGCCAGCAGCTGGCGGAGAGGGGAGACCCAGTACTTC.

The chain's CDR3 is CASTSEPGFSYEQYF. DNA for the CDR3: TGTGCCAGCACTTCAGAACCGGGTTTCTCCTACGAGCAGTACTTC. The V and J genes are TRBV28 and TRBJ2-7; D uncertain. CDR1 MDHEN and CDR2 SYDVKM come from the germline V gene. The CDR3 has 15 amino acids. With 7 bases removed from V and 0 bases from J, the gap between germline ends came to 16 bases.

The chain recombines TRBV28 with TRBJ2-7; D remains ambiguous. Per the germline V gene, CDR1 is MDHEN and CDR2 is SYDVKM. This CDR3 is 12 amino acids long. Trimming cost V 5 bases and J 4 bases, with 9 bases left between them. The CDR3 nucleotides read TGTGCCAGCAGTGGGTCAGGATACGAGCAGTACTTC. It codes for CASSGSGYEQYF.